This is a list of T cell receptor beta chains from one sample in a study of glioma-infiltrating T cells. Via MiXCR, TCRdb re-called the multiplex PCR reads, giving one row per CDR3 protein. Of 100,000 to 150,000 distinct CDR3 sequences listed, roughly a quarter are singletons. The specimen sequenced was glioma tissue, nonneoplastic brain tissue, or PBMCs (not recorded which). All receptors come from a human donor with low-grade glioma or glioblastoma, undergoing nonglioma brain surgery, or in good health (not recorded which). Both conserved end residues are part of each CDR3.

v_gene: TRBV6-1
j_gene: TRBJ1-6
CDR3aa: CASRAAGGNSPLHF

v_gene: TRBV5-1
j_gene: TRBJ1-5
CDR3aa: CASSLGRGQAQHF

v_gene: TRBV2
j_gene: TRBJ2-5
CDR3aa: CASRVHPGETQYF

v_gene: TRBV27
j_gene: TRBJ1-6
CDR3aa: CASSSFSGIPYNSPLHF

v_gene: TRBV19
j_gene: TRBJ1-2
CDR3aa: CASSISVGIGYTF

v_gene: TRBV2
j_gene: TRBJ2-1
CDR3aa: CASSEARLAYNEQFF

v_gene: TRBV29-1
j_gene: TRBJ1-1
CDR3aa: CSVEEGYTEAFF

v_gene: TRBV24-1
j_gene: TRBJ2-1
CDR3aa: CATSDSSNNEQFF

v_gene: TRBV2
j_gene: TRBJ2-3
CDR3aa: CASSGLWGGTDTQYF

v_gene: TRBV7-9
j_gene: TRBJ2-1
CDR3aa: CASSLTHNEQFF

v_gene: TRBV7-9
j_gene: TRBJ1-5
CDR3aa: CASSRWQDSNQPQHF

v_gene: TRBV7-9
j_gene: TRBJ2-1
CDR3aa: CASSSPGENEQFF